The clone carrying this T cell receptor beta chain was detected only a few times. The data are from a study of blood T cell repertoires in COVID-19. As for the study in general: Researchers got acute and convalescent COVID-19 samples from the United States, Italy and Spain. Sample material is recorded as cDNA or gDNA derived from T cells, B-cell-depleted T cells, or PBMCs.

Seattle patients were enrolled during active infection and followed longitudinally. Original methodology: Reference gene primer amplification yielded estimated nucleated cell counts. Data came from immunoSEQ multiplex PCR; TCRdb stores just in-frame clones and leaves some out. For V, J and clone size, that table is used; D and trimming come from the DNA. The table includes 360,000 or so clones, more than 70% detected once. The germline V gene has CDR1 SNHLY and CDR2 FYNNEI. This CDR3 comprises 13 residues. Trimming removed 7 bases from V and 2 bases from J, with 11 bases in between. The TCR sequence derives from an older woman with COVID-19, enrolled during active disease. Input material: peripheral blood. The chain joins TRBV2 to TRBJ2-5; D is possibly TRBD2 (5 bases). DNA for the CDR3: TGTGCCAGCACTATACTAGTACAAGAGACCCAGTACTTC. Protein product: CASTILVQETQYF.